Below, 10 T cell receptor beta chains from the same sample are listed, as sequenced in a study of blood T cell repertoires in COVID-19. The data were produced by immunoSEQ multiplex PCR, yet TCRdb's version contains in-frame clones alone and is incomplete. This sample carries roughly 290,000 clones, 87% of them seen once, and the ten largest clones take 5.5% to 7%. Sequenced material: PBMCs or T cells enriched from blood (not recorded which). The receptors come from a woman between 40 and 55 years old who had recovered from COVID-19.

V and J are TRBV27 and TRBJ1-1, with D tentatively TRBD1 (5 bases). V dropped 3 bases and J dropped 4 bases, with 12 bases sitting between them. The germline CDR1 and CDR2 sequences are MNHEY and SMNVEV (reference sequence). The CDR3 has 14 amino acids. The CDR3 nucleotides are TGTGCCAGCAGTTTCGGGGGTTCTGGCACTGAAGCTTTCTTT. Amino acids: CASSFGGSGTEAFF.

The chain combines TRBV7-3 with TRBJ2-2, with D perhaps matching TRBD1 (5 bases). This CDR3 spans 14 amino acids. V was trimmed by 5 bases and J by 2 bases, leaving 9 bases between them. Germline V gives CDR1 SGHTA, CDR2 FQGTGA. In nucleotides, the CDR3 is TGTGCCAGCAGCCGTCAGGGAAACACCGGGGAGCTGTTTTTT. It encodes CASSRQGNTGELFF.

The V gene is TRBV4-3, the J gene TRBJ2-7; TRBD2 agrees at 9 bases. V shed 1 base, J shed 4 bases, and the junction held 8 bases outside the gene matches. Looked up from germline, CDR1 is LGHNA and CDR2 is YSLEER. This CDR3 is 16 amino acids long. CDR3 in DNA: TGCGCCAGCAGCCAAGCAGCGGGAGGAGAGCCATACGAGCAGTACTTC. Its translation: CASSQAAGGEPYEQYF.

This chain uses TRBV3-1 (or the pseudogene TRBV3-2) with TRBJ2-1; TRBD2 agrees at 13 bases. Germline trimming cut 3 bases from V and 9 bases from J; bases unmatched to any gene: 5. The CDR3 consists of 15 residues. CDR1 is LGHDT and CDR2 is YNNKEL in the germline V gene (reference sequence). The CDR3 region has the DNA TGTGCCAGCAGCCACGGACTAGCGGGAGTAGGTGAGCAGTTCTTC. This translates into CASSHGLAGVGEQFF.

This rearrangement joins TRBV28 to TRBJ1-3; TRBD1 matches 8 bases. V trimming: 3 bases; J trimming: 4 bases; junction bases outside the gene matches: 8. Looked up from germline, CDR1 is MDHEN and CDR2 is SYDVKM. The CDR3 spans 16 residues. CDR3 DNA: TGTGCCAGCAGTTTCGCGGGGACAGGTCAAGGAAACACCATATATTTT. It codes for CASSFAGTGQGNTIYF. Full variable domain (rest looked up from reference TRBV28 and TRBJ1-3): DVKVTQSSRYLVKRTGEKVFLECVQDMDHENMFWYRQDPGLGLRLIYFSYDVKMKEKGDIPEGYSVSREKKERFSLILESASTNQTSMYLCASSFAGTGQGNTIYFGEGSWLTVV.

V is TRBV7-9 and J is TRBJ1-4, with D tentatively TRBD1 (5 bases). Trimming took off 4 bases at V and 3 bases at J, with 12 bases between the two ends. Germline V gene sequence: CDR1 SEHNR, CDR2 FQNEAQ (reference sequence). The CDR3 runs 15 residues. The CDR3 nucleotides read TGTGCCAGCAGCTCAATAACAGGATCTAATGAAAAACTGTTTTTT. Protein: CASSSITGSNEKLFF.

The genes are TRBV9 and TRBJ2-7; D gene uncertain. V lost 6 bases and J 0 bases, leaving 4 bases between the germline ends. CDR3 length equals 11 residues. Germline values: CDR1 SGDLS, CDR2 YYNGEE. The CDR3 nucleotides are TGTGCCAGCATTAACTCCTACGAGCAGTACTTC. Amino acid sequence: CASINSYEQYF.

This chain uses TRBV18 with TRBJ1-2; 10 bases agree with TRBD1. The length of the CDR3 is 17 residues. Looked up from germline, CDR1 is KGHSH and CDR2 is LQKENI. The V segment lost 2 bases and the J segment 1 base; nucleotides outside the gene matches: 7. The CDR3 region has the DNA TGTGCCAGCTCACCAACCTCGACAGGGGGCGGTAACTATGGCTACACCTTC. Protein product: CASSPTSTGGGNYGYTF.

The chain recombines TRBV9 with TRBJ2-1; 9 bases line up with TRBD2. J lost 1 base, V lost 4 bases, and 3 bases had no gene match. CDR1 is SGDLS, CDR2 YYNGEE, per germline. The CDR3 consists of 15 residues. CDR3 nucleotides: TGTGCCAGCAGCATAGCGGGAGAATCCTACAATGAGCAGTTCTTC. Translation gives CASSIAGESYNEQFF.

This clone was seen a single time. The genes are TRBV10-3 and TRBJ2-1, with D maybe TRBD1 (5 bases). This CDR3 has 14 residues. V gave up 0 bases and J gave up 9 bases, with 12 bases separating them. Per germline, CDR1 ENHRY and CDR2 SYGVKD. CDR3 residues: CAISESDPQGEQFF. The CDR3, as DNA: TGTGCCATCAGTGAGTCGGACCCCCAGGGTGAGCAGTTCTTC.